This is a list of T cell receptor beta chains from one sample in a study of blood T cell repertoires in COVID-19. Produced via immunoSEQ multiplex PCR; TCRdb's table is partial and in-frame only. The sample records under 85,000 clones, nearly 85% being singletons. Source material: peripheral blood. Every receptor here comes from a human donor in a cohort sampled during active COVID-19. CDR3s include the opening cysteine and the closing phenylalanine or tryptophan. D genes are given only for firm matches. Part of the rows lack a size; the others show once, few, many or a class for expanded clones.

TRBD2	NA	TRBV9	TRBJ2-7	TGTGCCAGCAGCGTAGGGGGAGGGTTCGAGCAGTACTTC	CASSVGGGFEQYF
NA	once	TRBV28	TRBJ2-3	TGTGCCAGCAAGTACGGGGGAACAGATACGCAGTATTTT	CASKYGGTDTQYF
NA	NA	TRBV7-8	TRBJ1-2	TGTGCCAGCAGCTCAATCGACAGATCAACCTACTATGGCTACACCTTC	CASSSIDRSTYYGYTF
TRBD1	NA	TRBV3-1/TRBV3-2	TRBJ2-7	TGTGCCAGCAGCCGTAAATCCGGAGACAGGGATCGGCAGTACTTC	CASSRKSGDRDRQYF
NA	NA	TRBV24-1	TRBJ1-5	TGTGCCACCAGTGTTGGCTTTAGCAATCAGCCCCAGCATTTT	CATSVGFSNQPQHF
TRBD1	NA	TRBV25-1	TRBJ2-3	TGTGCCAGCAGTGATTCAGGACAGGGGAGTGGCACAGATACGCAGTATTTT	CASSDSGQGSGTDTQYF
TRBD1	NA	TRBV18	TRBJ2-7	TGTGCCAGCTCACTACTTGGACAGGGGAGTTTCTACGAGCAGTACTTC	CASSLLGQGSFYEQYF
NA	NA	TRBV12-5	TRBJ2-7	TGTGCTAGTGGTTCCTCCCCCCAGTTGAACGAGCAGTACTTC	CASGSSPQLNEQYF
TRBD1	once	TRBV19	TRBJ2-3	TGTGCCAGTAGTGCGACAGGGGGCACGGCAGATACGCAGTATTTT	CASSATGGTADTQYF
TRBD2	NA	TRBV3-1/TRBV3-2	TRBJ2-5	TGTGCCAGCAGCCCTCGCTATTCAGCGGGGGCTTACCAAGAGACCCAGTACTTC	CASSPRYSAGAYQETQYF
TRBD1	NA	TRBV3-1/TRBV3-2	TRBJ2-1	TGTGCCAGCAGCCGACACGGACAGGGTGGCAATGAGCAGTTCTTC	CASSRHGQGGNEQFF
TRBD1	NA	TRBV18	TRBJ1-1	TGTGCCAGCTCACCTCAGGGGGCTGGAACTGAAGCTTTCTTT	CASSPQGAGTEAFF
NA	once	TRBV5-1	TRBJ1-2	TGCGCCAGCAGCTCCGACAGCGCGTACCCCTATGGCTACACCTTC	CASSSDSAYPYGYTF
TRBD2	once	TRBV11-2	TRBJ2-5	TGTGCCAGCAGCTTAGATCCGGCTAGCGGGGGGCTGACCCAGTACTTC	CASSLDPASGGLTQYF
TRBD1	NA	TRBV3-1/TRBV3-2	TRBJ1-1	TGTGCCAGCAGCCAAGTCTTGGGACAGCCGAACACTGAAGCTTTCTTT	CASSQVLGQPNTEAFF
TRBD2	NA	TRBV4-2	TRBJ2-5	TGTGCCAGCAGCCAAGATACTAGCGGGGGTTCGTTCGAAGAGACCCAGTACTTC	CASSQDTSGGSFEETQYF
NA	once	TRBV29-1	TRBJ2-3	TGCAGCGTTGTACGGGGTTACAGCACAGATACGCAGTATTTT	CSVVRGYSTDTQYF
TRBD1	NA	TRBV30	TRBJ2-7	TGTGCCTGGGAGAGGACAGGGGGCTTCAACGAGCAGTACTTC	CAWERTGGFNEQYF
NA	NA	TRBV12-5	TRBJ1-2	TGTGCTAGTGGACAGGACCATGGCTACACCTTC	CASGQDHGYTF
TRBD1	once	TRBV25-1	TRBJ1-2	TGTGCCAGCAGTGGCAGACGACAGGGCTTGAACTATGGCTACACCTTC	CASSGRRQGLNYGYTF
TRBD1	NA	TRBV6-1	TRBJ2-1	TGTGCCAGCAGTGAATGGACAGGGGCCAACAATGAGCAGTTCTTC	CASSEWTGANNEQFF
TRBD2	NA	TRBV6-2/TRBV6-3	TRBJ2-1	TGTGCCAGCAGTTACTTCGGGGGGTGGAGCTCCTACAATGAGCAGTTCTTC	CASSYFGGWSSYNEQFF
TRBD1	NA	TRBV6-6	TRBJ1-6	TGTGCCAGCAGACAGACCGGGACAGCTTATAATTCACCCCTCCACTTT	CASRQTGTAYNSPLHF
NA	NA	TRBV7-2	TRBJ2-5	TGTGCCAGCAGCTTATCGAGCGGGCCCGGGGAGACCCAGTACTTC	CASSLSSGPGETQYF
TRBD1	NA	TRBV7-3	TRBJ1-5	TGTGCCAGCAGCTTACAGGGGGGCGACGGTCAGCCCCAGCATTTT	CASSLQGGDGQPQHF
TRBD1	NA	TRBV24-1	TRBJ1-5	TGTGCCACCAGTGATTCCCGGACAGGGGCACTCAATCAGCCCCAGCATTTT	CATSDSRTGALNQPQHF
TRBD2	NA	TRBV7-9	TRBJ2-1	TGTGCCAGCAGCACCTCCCAGCTAGCGGGGGGGGGCAATGAGCAGTTCTTC	CASSTSQLAGGGNEQFF
TRBD1	NA	TRBV18	TRBJ1-1	TGTGCCAGCACAAGACAGGGATTAAACACTGAAGCTTTCTTT	CASTRQGLNTEAFF
TRBD1	NA	TRBV5-4	TRBJ1-6	TGTGCCAGCAGATTCACCGGGACAGGGGCCTATAATTCACCCCTCCACTTT	CASRFTGTGAYNSPLHF
NA	many	TRBV6-5	TRBJ2-1	TGTGCCAGCAGCGCCAGTTTCAATGAGCAGTTCTTC	CASSASFNEQFF
NA	few	TRBV2	TRBJ2-3	TGTGCCAGCAGTGAAGTCGTTTTCACAGATACGCAGTATTTT	CASSEVVFTDTQYF
NA	NA	TRBV6-6	TRBJ2-1	TGTGCCAGCAGTATACTACATGAGCAGTTCTTC	CASSILHEQFF
TRBD1	NA	TRBV5-1	TRBJ1-6	TGCGCCAGCAGGCAGACAGGGAGGAATTCACCCCTCCACTTT	CASRQTGRNSPLHF
TRBD2	NA	TRBV2	TRBJ2-1	TGTGCCAGCAGCTCCCCATCCGGGACTAGCGGGTTCAATGAGCAGTTCTTC	CASSSPSGTSGFNEQFF
TRBD1	NA	TRBV28	TRBJ1-4	TGTGCCAGCAGTTTGGCCTTACCCGGGACAGGGAAGACTAAACTGTTTTTT	CASSLALPGTGKTKLFF
TRBD1	NA	TRBV30	TRBJ1-5	TGTGCCTGGACCCCGGGACAGGCCAATCAGCCCCAGCATTTT	CAWTPGQANQPQHF
NA	NA	TRBV21-1	TRBJ2-7	TGTGCCAGCAGCACCCGGGGGGGGATGGTATACGAGCAGTACTTC	CASSTRGGMVYEQYF
NA	NA	TRBV6-6	TRBJ1-1	TGTGCCAGTGAAGGGGCCCCGAGTGAAGCTTTCTTT	CASEGAPSEAFF
NA	NA	TRBV6-6	TRBJ1-1	TGTGCCAGCAGTTACGGGGGCTTCAACACTGAAGCTTTCTTT	CASSYGGFNTEAFF
NA	NA	TRBV7-9	TRBJ2-5	TGTGCCAGCAGCTTAGGGTCACTCGGGCAGGGTCGAGAGACCCAGTACTTC	CASSLGSLGQGRETQYF
NA	NA	TRBV10-3	TRBJ2-7	TGTGCCATCAGTGACCTGGGGAGAGGACAGTCCGAGCAGTACTTC	CAISDLGRGQSEQYF
TRBD1	NA	TRBV19	TRBJ1-5	TGTGCCAGTAGTATAAGGGGACAGTTCCGGGGAGGAACTCAGCCCCAGCATTTT	CASSIRGQFRGGTQPQHF
NA	NA	TRBV3-1/TRBV3-2	TRBJ1-1	TGTGCCAGCAGCCGGACTGTCAACACTGAAGCTTTCTTT	CASSRTVNTEAFF
NA	NA	TRBV7-9	TRBJ2-7	TGTGCCAGCAGCGTATCTGGGCAGGGAGGCCGTGCCTCCTACGAGCAGTACTTC	CASSVSGQGGRASYEQYF
TRBD1	NA	TRBV7-2	TRBJ2-2	TGTGCCAGCAGCGTAACTAGGGGACAGTCCACCGGGGAGCTGTTTTTT	CASSVTRGQSTGELFF
NA	NA	TRBV7-9	TRBJ1-2	TGTGCCAGCAGCGCGGTCACGGGAGGCTACACCTTC	CASSAVTGGYTF
NA	NA	TRBV6-1	TRBJ1-5	TGTGCCAGCAGTGCTGGGCCTGTACGGAGCAATCAGCCCCAGCATTTT	CASSAGPVRSNQPQHF
TRBD2	NA	TRBV5-1	TRBJ2-2	TGCGCCAGCAGCCAAGCAGGACGGGCGGGAGCCGGGGAGCTGTTTTTT	CASSQAGRAGAGELFF
NA	NA	TRBV21-1	TRBJ1-2	TGTGCCAGCAGCCCCCCGGTTCGGCGGGACTATGGCTACACCTTC	CASSPPVRRDYGYTF
NA	NA	TRBV5-1	TRBJ2-7	TGCGCCAGCAGCTTGGGGGGGGTGTCAGAGGAGCAGTACTTC	CASSLGGVSEEQYF
TRBD1	NA	TRBV30	TRBJ1-2	TGTGCCTCCGCGTCGACAGGGAGAGGCTATGGCTACACCTTC	CASASTGRGYGYTF
NA	NA	TRBV6-5	TRBJ2-2	TGTGCCAGCTGGGACAACGCGAACACCGGGGAGCTGTTTTTT	CASWDNANTGELFF
NA	NA	TRBV19	TRBJ1-5	TGTGCCAGTAGTATGACTAGAGGGTTAAGCAATCAGCCCCAGCATTTT	CASSMTRGLSNQPQHF
TRBD2	NA	TRBV7-2	TRBJ2-3	TGTGCCAGCAGCTCGACTAGCGGGGGGGTAGATACGCAGTATTTT	CASSSTSGGVDTQYF